The entry below describes one TCR beta chain. The sample is drawn from a study of patients and donors after allogeneic stem cell transplantation. TCRdb redid the calling of the RT-PCR reads with MiXCR, one entry per CDR3 protein. The data show hundreds of thousands of distinct CDR3 sequences, with more than 35% seen just once and around 10% held by the top ten. With 2 bases removed from V and 3 bases from J, the gap between germline ends came to 7 bases. The CDR3 is made up of 13 amino acids. Input material: blood, either unsorted or a sorted T cell fraction (not recorded which). The chain combines TRBV23-1 with TRBJ2-5, with D possibly being TRBD1 (6 bases). TRBV23-1 is an ORF, with its function uncertain. This receptor was taken from a human donor who was either an allogeneic HSCT recipient or a stem cell or donor lymphocyte infusion donor (not recorded which). It is not recorded whose cells these are; they may come from a transplant donor. The CDR3, as DNA: TGCGCCAGCAGTCAACCAGGGGAAGAGACCCAGTACTTC. It encodes CASSQPGEETQYF.